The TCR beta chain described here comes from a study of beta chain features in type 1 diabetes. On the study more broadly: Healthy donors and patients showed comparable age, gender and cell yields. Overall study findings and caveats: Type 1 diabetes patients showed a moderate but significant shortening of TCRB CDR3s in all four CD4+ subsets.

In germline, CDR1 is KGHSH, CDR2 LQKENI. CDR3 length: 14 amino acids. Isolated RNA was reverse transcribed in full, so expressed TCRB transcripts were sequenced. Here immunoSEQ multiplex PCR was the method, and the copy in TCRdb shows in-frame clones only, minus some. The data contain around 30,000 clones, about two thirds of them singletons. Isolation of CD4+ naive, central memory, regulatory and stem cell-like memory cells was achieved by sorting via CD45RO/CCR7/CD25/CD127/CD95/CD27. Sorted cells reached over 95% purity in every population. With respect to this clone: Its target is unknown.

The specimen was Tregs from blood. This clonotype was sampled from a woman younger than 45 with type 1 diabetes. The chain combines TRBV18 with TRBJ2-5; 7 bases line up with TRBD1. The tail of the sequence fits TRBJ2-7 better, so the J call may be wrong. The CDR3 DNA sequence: TGTGCCAGCTCACCACGACAGGGTAGCGACGAGCAGTACTTC. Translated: CASSPRQGSDEQYF.